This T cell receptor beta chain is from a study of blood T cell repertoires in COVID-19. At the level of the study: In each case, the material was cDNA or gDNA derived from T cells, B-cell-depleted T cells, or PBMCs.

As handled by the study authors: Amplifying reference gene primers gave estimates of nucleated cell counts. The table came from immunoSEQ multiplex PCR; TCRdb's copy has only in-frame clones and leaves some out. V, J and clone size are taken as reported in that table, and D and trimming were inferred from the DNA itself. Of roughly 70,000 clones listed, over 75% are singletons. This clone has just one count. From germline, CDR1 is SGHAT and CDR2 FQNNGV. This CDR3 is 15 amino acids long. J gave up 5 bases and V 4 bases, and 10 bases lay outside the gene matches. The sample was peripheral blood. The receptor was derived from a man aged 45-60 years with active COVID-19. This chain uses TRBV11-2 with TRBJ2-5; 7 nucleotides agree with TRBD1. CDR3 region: CASSWGRGKSETQYF. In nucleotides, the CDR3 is TGTGCCAGCAGCTGGGGCAGGGGGAAGAGTGAGACCCAGTACTTC.